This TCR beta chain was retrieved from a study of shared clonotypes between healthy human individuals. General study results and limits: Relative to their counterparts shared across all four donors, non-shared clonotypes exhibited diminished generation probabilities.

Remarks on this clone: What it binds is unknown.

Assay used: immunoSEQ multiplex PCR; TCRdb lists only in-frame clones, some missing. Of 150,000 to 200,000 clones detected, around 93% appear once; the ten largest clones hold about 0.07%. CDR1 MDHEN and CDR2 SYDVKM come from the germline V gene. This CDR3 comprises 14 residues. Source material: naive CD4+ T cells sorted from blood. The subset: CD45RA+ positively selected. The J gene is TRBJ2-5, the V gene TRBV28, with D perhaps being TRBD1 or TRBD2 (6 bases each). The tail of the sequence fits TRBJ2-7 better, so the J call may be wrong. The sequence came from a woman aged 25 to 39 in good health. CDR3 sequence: CASSRGASIYEQYF. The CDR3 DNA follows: TGTGCCAGCAGTAGGGGGGCTTCAATCTACGAGCAGTACTTC.